Described below is a single T cell receptor (beta chain) sequence and its context. The data derive from a study of sequential checkpoint blockade in melanoma. Treatment defined: randomized to nivolumab then ipilimumab (arm A) or the reverse (arm B). Sorted cells were live CD3+CD8+, lacking CD19 and CD56, from PBMCs. Some clones are missing from TCRdb's copy, which holds only in-frame ones; the method was immunoSEQ multiplex PCR. This sample carries about 11,000 clones, about four fifths of them seen once, and the ten largest clones take 10% to 12%. The ends were cut back, 0 bases at V and 8 bases at J, with 13 bases in the middle. The CDR3 extends over 15 amino acids. CDR1 and CDR2 (germline): PRHDT, FYEKMQ (reference sequence).

The sample in question was CD8+ T cells sorted from blood (inferred from file names), obtained from a patient given nivolumab and ipilimumab in sequence. The receptor was derived from a human donor with melanoma. The chain uses TRBV13 and TRBJ1-4; D call uncertain. CDR3 sequence: CASSLGSNRGEKLFF. Here the CDR3 DNA reads TGTGCCAGCAGCTTAGGCTCCAACCGAGGGGAAAAACTGTTTTTT.